This entry is about one TCR beta chain. Its cognate antigen is unknown. Distinct nucleotide sequences in the sample also encode this CDR3. This record belongs to a study of beta chain features in type 1 diabetes. Whole-study results and caveats: TCRB CDR3s from Type 1 diabetes patients were moderately but significantly shorter in all four CD4+ subsets.

Expressed TCRB transcripts were sequenced, since all the RNA that had been isolated was reverse transcribed. Clones were sequenced by immunoSEQ multiplex PCR, and TCRdb holds only the in-frame ones, with some missing. This repertoire shows about 150,000 clones, approximately 7.8% found once; its top ten account for approximately 0.87%. V lost 6 bases, J lost 1 base, and 9 bases lay in between. The CDR3 runs to 13 residues. Germline V CDR1 and CDR2: SEHNR, FQNEAQ (reference sequence). J is TRBJ1-1 and V is TRBV7-9; D is uncertain. The source is a woman aged 40 to 55 with type 1 diabetes. Source material: central memory CD4+ T cells from blood. CDR3 DNA: TGTGCCAGCAGTCGAACAGCGAACACTGAAGCTTTCTTT. This sequence encodes CASSRTANTEAFF.